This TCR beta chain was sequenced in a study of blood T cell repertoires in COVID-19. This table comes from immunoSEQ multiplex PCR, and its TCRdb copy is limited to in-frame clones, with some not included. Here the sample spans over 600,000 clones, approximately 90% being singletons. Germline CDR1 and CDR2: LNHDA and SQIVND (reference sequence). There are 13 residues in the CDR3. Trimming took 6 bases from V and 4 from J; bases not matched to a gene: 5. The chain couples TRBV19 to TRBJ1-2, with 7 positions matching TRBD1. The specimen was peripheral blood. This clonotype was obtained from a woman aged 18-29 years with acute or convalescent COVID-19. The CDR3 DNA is TGTGCCAGTAGGTTTGACAGGGTCTATGGCTACACCTTC. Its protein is CASRFDRVYGYTF. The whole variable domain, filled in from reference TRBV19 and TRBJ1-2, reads DGGITQSPKYLFRKEGQNVTLSCEQNLNHDAMYWYRQDPGQGLRLIYYSQIVNDFQKGDIAEGYSVSREKKESFPLTVTSAQKNPTAFYLCASRFDRVYGYTFGSGTRLTVV.